The 22 T cell receptor beta chains listed next were all sequenced from one sample in a study of OX40 agonist ivuxolimab in advanced cancers. The protocol used for the library was the immunoSEQ multiplex PCR assay. TCRdb mirrors the immuneACCESS table, restricted to in-frame sequences. Some clones are absent from its copies; in checked studies, under half trace to an unresolved V gene, and the reason for the others is unknown. This sample comprises some 73,000 clones, 80% to 90% of them detected only once. The ten largest clones capture 0.4% to 0.65% of the sample. The material sequenced was CD4+ or CD8+ T cells sorted from blood, taken in a trial of the OX40 agonist ivuxolimab. The receptors originated from an adult with an advanced solid tumor such as melanoma, head and neck, liver or kidney cancer.

The rearrangement links TRBV27 to TRBJ2-1; 11 nucleotides line up with TRBD1. V was clipped by 5 bases and J by 5 bases; unmatched bases: 2. Germline assignment: CDR1 MNHEY and CDR2 SMNVEV (reference sequence). The CDR3 runs 14 residues. The CDR3 bases are TGTGCCAGCAGTGGACAGGGGGCGAACAATGAGCAGTTCTTC. Its translation is CASSGQGANNEQFF.

Worth noting for this clone: One end of the junction fails to match germline, which may point to a read error. The chain uses TRBV5-4 and TRBJ2-7, with 7 bases lining up with TRBD2. Germline CDR1 reads SGHNT; CDR2 reads YYREEE (reference sequence). The CDR3 loop spans 15 amino acids. The CDR3: CAGSSRTRTAYEQYF. The CDR3 DNA is TGTGCCGGCAGCTCCCGGACTAGGACCGCCTACGAGCAGTACTTC.

The chain carries TRBV19 and TRBJ2-5; no definite D call. CDR3 size: 13 residues. Trimming took off 5 bases at V and 5 bases at J, with 12 bases between the two ends. Germline V lookup: CDR1 LNHDA, CDR2 SQIVND (reference sequence). CDR3 region: CASSRQVAETQYF. The CDR3 bases are TGTGCCAGTAGTCGGCAGGTAGCCGAGACCCAGTACTTC.

This sequence joins TRBV19 and TRBJ2-1; D remains unclear. Germline loops: CDR1 LNHDA, CDR2 SQIVND (reference sequence). The CDR3 loop spans 11 amino acids. The V gene lost 6 bases and the J gene lost 3 bases, with 3 bases spanning the gap. CDR3 DNA sequence: TGTGCCAGTAGCAACTACAATGAGCAGTTCTTC. Amino acids: CASSNYNEQFF.

The chain joins TRBV5-5 to TRBJ1-2; no reliable D call. Deletions cut 4 bases from V and 5 bases from J, with 9 bases between. CDR1 SGHKS and CDR2 YYEKEE come from the germline V gene (reference sequence). The CDR3 is 12 amino acids. The CDR3: CASSQDMYGYTF. The DNA of the CDR3 is TGTGCCAGCAGCCAAGACATGTATGGCTACACCTTC.

V is TRBV19 and J is TRBJ2-5, with D hard to call. V was cut by 8 bases and J by 7 bases, with 17 bases left in between. CDR1 is LNHDA and CDR2 is SQIVND in the germline V gene (reference sequence). CDR3 length: 13 residues. This CDR3 reads CASSSAQSGTQYF. For the CDR3, the DNA is TGTGCCAGTTCCTCGGCCCAATCAGGGACCCAGTACTTC.

The rearrangement joins TRBV14 to TRBJ2-5; D may be TRBD1 or TRBD2 (5 bases each). Germline assignment: CDR1 SGHDN and CDR2 FVKESK. V was cut by 5 bases and J by 10 bases, with 14 bases left in between. This CDR3 comprises 12 residues. CDR3 sequence: CASSEARGGQYF. In DNA, the CDR3 is TGTGCCAGCAGCGAGGCGAGGGGTGGCCAGTACTTC.

The chain carries TRBV5-4 and TRBJ1-1, with TRBD1 identical over 7 bases. Trimming at V came to 4 bases and at J to 11 bases, leaving 14 bases not matched to a gene. Germline loops: CDR1 SGHNT, CDR2 YYREEE (reference sequence). The CDR3 covers 14 residues. CDR3 residues: CASSRDRQGLNAFF. The CDR3 DNA follows: TGTGCCAGCAGCCGAGATAGACAGGGCCTGAATGCTTTCTTT.

The rearrangement links TRBV18 to TRBJ2-5, with D unresolved. V lost 2 bases to trimming and J lost 1 base, with 8 bases between them. This CDR3 region has 14 residues. The germline V gene encodes CDR1 KGHSH and CDR2 LQKENI. The CDR3, as DNA: TGTGCCAGCTCACCATCGGCCGCCCAAGAGACCCAGTACTTC. It translates to CASSPSAAQETQYF.

CDR3 coding DNA: TGTGCCAGCAGCTTGGTTGGGGGACTAGGGTCCAATGAGCAGTTCTTC. It translates to CASSLVGGLGSNEQFF. The chain carries TRBV5-4 and TRBJ2-1; 8 nucleotides align to TRBD2. This CDR3 has 16 amino acids. V lost 0 bases and J lost 6; bases outside the gene matches: 8. The germline gives CDR1 SGHNT, CDR2 YYREEE (reference sequence).

This chain links TRBV28 with TRBJ2-1; 9 bases are a match to TRBD2. From germline, CDR1 is MDHEN and CDR2 SYDVKM. V shed 5 bases and J 6 bases; nucleotides not matched to a gene: 11. The length of the CDR3 is 16 residues. The CDR3 loop is CASSTPQTSGSNEQFF. In DNA form, the CDR3 reads TGTGCCAGCAGTACTCCCCAAACTAGCGGGTCCAATGAGCAGTTCTTC.

The chain carries TRBV5-1 and TRBJ2-7, with 11 nucleotides matching TRBD1. The CDR3 runs 14 residues. Unmatched junction bases numbered 1, after V lost 3 bases and J lost 2 bases. Germline V gene sequence: CDR1 SGHRS, CDR2 YFSETQ. The CDR3 nucleotides are TGCGCCAGCAGCTCGGGACAGGGGGCCTACGAGCAGTACTTC. It is translated as CASSSGQGAYEQYF.

The chain is built from TRBV5-4 and TRBJ2-3, with D possibly TRBD2 on 6 matching bases. The germline V and J ends were trimmed by 5 bases and 0 bases, with 13 bases remaining between them. The CDR3 contains 15 residues. The germline CDR1 and CDR2 sequences are SGHNT and YYREEE (reference sequence). The CDR3 spells CASSQLSGSTDTQYF. The DNA of the CDR3 is TGTGCCAGCAGTCAACTTAGCGGCAGCACAGATACGCAGTATTTT.

This clone occurred once. The rearrangement joins TRBV15 to TRBJ1-2; a possible D gene is TRBD1 (6 bases). CDR1 and CDR2 (germline): LNHNV, YYDKDF (reference sequence). The CDR3 is 14 residues long. V lost 3 bases and J lost 3, with 11 bases in between. This CDR3 reads CATSRGHDYYGYTF. In nucleotides, the CDR3 is TGTGCCACCAGCAGGGGACACGACTACTATGGCTACACCTTC.

In its sample, this clone was seen once. The chain carries TRBV5-1 and TRBJ2-3, with no clear D. V lost 4 bases and J lost 2, with 5 bases in between. Germline V gene data show CDR1 as SGHRS and CDR2 as YFSETQ. The CDR3 sequence is 12 residues long. Written as DNA, the CDR3 is TGCGCCAGCAGCGTTAACACAGATACGCAGTATTTT. It codes for CASSVNTDTQYF.

This chain joins TRBV2 and TRBJ1-2; D may be TRBD1 (6 bases). The germline V gene has CDR1 SNHLY and CDR2 FYNNEI. V gave up 6 bases and J gave up 4 bases, with 21 bases separating them. CDR3 length equals 16 residues. The CDR3: CASRLTGLKGLYGYTF. The CDR3 DNA follows: TGTGCCAGCAGACTAACAGGGCTGAAAGGTCTCTATGGCTACACCTTC.

A few counts support this clone. The rearrangement uses TRBV2 and TRBJ1-5; no firm D call. This CDR3 spans 12 amino acids. Trimming pared 4 bases from V and 5 bases from J, leaving 6 bases between. Germline CDR1 is SNHLY and CDR2 is FYNNEI. The CDR3 here is CASSGDDQPQHF. CDR3 bases: TGTGCCAGCAGTGGCGACGATCAGCCCCAGCATTTT.

The count of this clone is one. The chain is built from TRBV2 and TRBJ2-3; 7 bases line up with TRBD2. Germline loops: CDR1 SNHLY, CDR2 FYNNEI. V dropped 9 bases and J dropped 4; count of bases not matched to a gene: 16. The CDR3 length is 16 residues. The CDR3 DNA follows: TGTGCCAGGGGTCAGCCCGGGGGGAATTTCCCAGATACGCAGTATTTT. It encodes CARGQPGGNFPDTQYF.

J is TRBJ2-3 and V is TRBV28; D is unclear. CDR1 MDHEN and CDR2 SYDVKM come from the germline V gene. V was pared by 10 bases and J by 0 bases, with 14 bases between. The CDR3 loop spans 14 amino acids. The chain's CDR3 is CATRSETSTDTQYF. In DNA, the CDR3 is TGTGCCACCAGGAGCGAGACTAGCACAGATACGCAGTATTTT.

The chain has TRBV18 and TRBJ2-7; 8 bases fit TRBD1. Per germline, CDR1 KGHSH and CDR2 LQKENI. Trimming cost V 6 bases and J 3 bases; bases outside gene matches: 10. The CDR3 consists of 15 residues. The CDR3 here is CASSRGEGQGYEQYF. In DNA form, the CDR3 reads TGTGCCAGCTCCCGCGGAGAAGGACAGGGCTACGAGCAGTACTTC.

This chain uses TRBV7-9 with TRBJ1-6; the match to TRBD1 covers 7 bases. Trimming at V came to 5 bases and at J to 10 bases, leaving 11 bases not matched to a gene. CDR3 length: 15 amino acids. Germline CDR1 reads SEHNR; CDR2 reads FQNEAQ (reference sequence). CDR3 bases: TGTGCCAGCAGCCTCGGGGAGGGGGCTCGGTCACCCCTCCACTTT. Its protein product is CASSLGEGARSPLHF.

The chain links TRBV7-8 to TRBJ2-3; TRBD1 or TRBD2 may be the D gene (6 bases each). The germline V gene has CDR1 SGHVS and CDR2 FQNEAQ. The CDR3 consists of 16 residues. V gave up 5 bases and J gave up 8 bases, with 23 bases separating them. The CDR3 nucleotides are TGTGCCAGCAGCATCCCCGCGGGACATTCGATGTCTACGCAGTATTTT. This codes for CASSIPAGHSMSTQYF.